The entry that follows covers one T cell receptor beta chain sequence. The antigen is not known. At the DNA level, this CDR3 is encoded by other sequences in the same sample as well. The sample is drawn from a study of cytomegalovirus exposure and HLA in healthy donors. The study, taken as a whole, reports: Reportedly, a later analysis found an Asian-associated ancestry cluster had fewer N-insertions than the approximately 700-donor mean. TCR beta V- and J-gene trimming, according to a later analysis, was linked to a missense DCLRE1C variant.

Germline values: CDR1 SGDLS, CDR2 YYNGEE. Trimming removed 4 bases at V and 2 bases at J, with 13 bases between. CDR3 length: 15 amino acids. The PCR employed 60 Vbeta primers together with 13 Jbeta primers. Here immunoSEQ multiplex PCR was the method, and the copy in TCRdb shows in-frame clones only, minus some. Counted here are around 200,000 clones, 70% to 85% occurring once; the ten biggest clones make up around 1.2%. The sequencing sample was made of PBMCs. The TCR sequence derives from a girl aged 2-10 years in good health and CMV-seropositive. V and J are TRBV9 and TRBJ1-5, with a weak D call TRBD1 (6 bases). The CDR3 sequence is CASSRGGGGNQPQHF. The CDR3 DNA is TGTGCCAGCAGCCGGGGGGGCGGTGGCAATCAGCCCCAGCATTTT.